The 2 T cell receptor beta chains in this list originate from one sample, sequenced in a study of response to subunit inactivated influenza vaccine. TCRdb re-called the RT-PCR reads through MiXCR, storing one row per CDR3 protein. The sample comprises about 160,000 distinct CDR3 sequences, roughly 10% of which are singletons, and around 35% rests with the top ten. Material: CD8+ T cells sorted from PBMCs, obtained 23 months after vaccination. These receptors came from a man aged 45 to 75 who received an inactivated influenza vaccine.

This clonotype was seen ten or more times. This chain uses TRBV2 with TRBJ2-5; the match to TRBD1 covers 7 bases. This CDR3 has 16 amino acids. The ends lost 6 bases at V and 1 base at J; junction bases unmatched: 11. CDR1 and CDR2 from the germline V gene are SNHLY and FYNNEI. CDR3 region: CASSRTTGNTQETQYF. In nucleotides, the CDR3 is TGTGCCAGCAGCCGAACGACAGGGAATACCCAAGAGACCCAGTACTTC.

This chain joins TRBV4-3 and TRBJ1-6; no clear D. Trimming removed 3 bases from V and 4 bases from J, with 10 bases in between. This CDR3 has 15 amino acids. The germline V gene encodes CDR1 LGHNA and CDR2 YSLEER. CDR3 bases: TGCGCCAGCAGCCAGGTCGCAGAGTATAATTCACCCCTCCACTTT. It specifies CASSQVAEYNSPLHF.